This T cell receptor (beta chain) was identified in a study of identical twins. The length of the CDR3 is 18 residues. The germline gives CDR1 KGHDR, CDR2 SFDVKD. The V end lost 5 bases, the J end lost 6 bases, and 26 bases lay between the germline ends. This clonotype turned up a few times. TCRdb used MiXCR to reprocess the 5' RACE reads, holding one entry per CDR3 protein. This table holds under 1 million distinct CDR3 sequences, roughly an eighth found once. The same sample was also studied in work on yellow fever vaccine responses in identical twins.

Sequencing used PBMCs. The rearrangement uses TRBV24-1 and TRBJ2-3; D possibly corresponds to TRBD2 (5 bases). This sequence was found in a woman younger than 30 in good health. This CDR3 reads CATSATGVRETSEDTQYF. The CDR3 coding sequence is TGTGCCACCAGTGCCACTGGGGTACGGGAAACGAGTGAGGATACGCAGTATTTT.